The rows below give T cell receptor beta chains drawn from one sample of a study of T-cell memory formation after mild COVID-19. A single record per CDR3 protein comes from TCRdb applying MiXCR to the 5' RACE reads. The table lists around 430,000 distinct CDR3 sequences, approximately 15% of them singletons. Sequencing input: PBMCs or a T cell subset sorted from them (not recorded which). Receptors originate from a man aged 18 to 29 who had mild COVID-19 (a few samples of this study predate the infection). Cell type and time point are not known. Both conserved end residues are part of each CDR3. The order of the fields is D gene, clone size, V gene, J gene, CDR3 DNA, CDR3 protein. A D gene is named only where the DNA matches it firmly. Size is stated for part of the rows, as once, few or many counts, or as a class when the clone is expanded.

D gene: -; clone size: few; V gene: TRBV7-8; J gene: TRBJ2-1; CDR3 DNA: TGTGCCAGCAGCTTAGCTAGCGGCTCTTTAGACTACAATGAGCAGTTCTTC; CDR3 protein: CASSLASGSLDYNEQFF
D gene: TRBD1; clone size: few; V gene: TRBV19; J gene: TRBJ2-3; CDR3 DNA: TGTGCCACCCGGACAGGGGGTAGCACAGATACGCAGTATTTT; CDR3 protein: CATRTGGSTDTQYF
D gene: TRBD1; clone size: -; V gene: TRBV6-4; J gene: TRBJ1-5; CDR3 DNA: TGTGCCAGCAGTCAGACAGGGTCCGGCAATCAGCCCCAGCATTTT; CDR3 protein: CASSQTGSGNQPQHF
D gene: TRBD1; clone size: -; V gene: TRBV7-9; J gene: TRBJ2-7; CDR3 DNA: TGTGCCAGCAGCTTAGCGGGACAGGGGAGGAACTTC; CDR3 protein: CASSLAGQGRNF
D gene: TRBD2; clone size: few; V gene: TRBV13; J gene: TRBJ2-7; CDR3 DNA: TGTGCCAGCAGCTTACTGGTAGCGGGGGGCTCTCCCTACGAGCAGTACTTC; CDR3 protein: CASSLLVAGGSPYEQYF
D gene: -; clone size: -; V gene: TRBV4-2; J gene: TRBJ2-1; CDR3 DNA: TGTGCCAGCAGCCCCCGACTGCACAATGAGCAGTTCTTC; CDR3 protein: CASSPRLHNEQFF
D gene: TRBD1; clone size: -; V gene: TRBV29-1; J gene: TRBJ1-2; CDR3 DNA: TGCAGCCTCTGGGACAGAGGAGGCTACACCTTC; CDR3 protein: CSLWDRGGYTF
D gene: TRBD1; clone size: -; V gene: TRBV6-1; J gene: TRBJ1-5; CDR3 DNA: TGTGCCAGCAGGGGACAGGGTTCGTTTAGCAATCAGCCCCAGCATTTT; CDR3 protein: CASRGQGSFSNQPQHF
D gene: -; clone size: few; V gene: TRBV7-8; J gene: TRBJ1-4; CDR3 DNA: TGTGCCAGCAGTTCCCGGGGAGGGAATAGCGTTGAAAAACTGTTTTTT; CDR3 protein: CASSSRGGNSVEKLFF
D gene: -; clone size: -; V gene: TRBV6-5; J gene: TRBJ1-6; CDR3 DNA: TGTGCCAGCAGTTACTACAGGACGTTCGCTCCCCTCCACTTT; CDR3 protein: CASSYYRTFAPLHF
D gene: TRBD1; clone size: -; V gene: TRBV4-3; J gene: TRBJ2-3; CDR3 DNA: TGCGCCAGCAGCCAAGTAGGGGGCTTGGCAGATACGCAGTATTTT; CDR3 protein: CASSQVGGLADTQYF
D gene: -; clone size: few; V gene: TRBV5-1; J gene: TRBJ1-2; CDR3 DNA: TGCGCCAGCAGCGTCCAAGGCGATGGCTACACCTTC; CDR3 protein: CASSVQGDGYTF
D gene: TRBD1; clone size: -; V gene: TRBV29-1; J gene: TRBJ1-5; CDR3 DNA: TGCAGCGTGGGACAGGAGATAAATCAGCCCCAGCATTTT; CDR3 protein: CSVGQEINQPQHF
D gene: -; clone size: few; V gene: TRBV9; J gene: TRBJ1-2; CDR3 DNA: TGTGCCAGCAGCGGGGGCGGACCTGGCTATGGCTACACCTTC; CDR3 protein: CASSGGGPGYGYTF
D gene: TRBD1; clone size: few; V gene: TRBV11-2; J gene: TRBJ2-2; CDR3 DNA: TGTGCCAGCAGCTTAACAGGGGGCAAATCCGGGGAGCTGTTTTTT; CDR3 protein: CASSLTGGKSGELFF
D gene: -; clone size: -; V gene: TRBV4-2; J gene: TRBJ2-5; CDR3 DNA: TGTGCCAGCAGCCAGCTAGAGTACCAAGAGACCCAGTACTTC; CDR3 protein: CASSQLEYQETQYF
D gene: TRBD1; clone size: -; V gene: TRBV30; J gene: TRBJ2-2; CDR3 DNA: TGTGCCTGGGGGACAGGTAACACCGGGGAGCTGTTTTTT; CDR3 protein: CAWGTGNTGELFF
D gene: TRBD1; clone size: -; V gene: TRBV20-1; J gene: TRBJ1-5; CDR3 DNA: TGCAGTGCTAGGGGGACAGGGGAACAGCCCCAGCATTTT; CDR3 protein: CSARGTGEQPQHF
D gene: -; clone size: few; V gene: TRBV20-1; J gene: TRBJ1-5; CDR3 DNA: TGCAGTGCTAGAGATTGGGCAGGGCAAAGCAATCAGCCCCAGCATTTT; CDR3 protein: CSARDWAGQSNQPQHF
D gene: TRBD2; clone size: -; V gene: TRBV5-4; J gene: TRBJ2-3; CDR3 DNA: TGTGCCAGCAGCCCGGGGACTAGCGGGGGTCATGGTACGCAGTATTTT; CDR3 protein: CASSPGTSGGHGTQYF
D gene: TRBD1; clone size: -; V gene: TRBV29-1; J gene: TRBJ2-7; CDR3 DNA: TGCATCGTTGTTGGGACAGGGAGTCCCTACGAGCAGTACTTC; CDR3 protein: CIVVGTGSPYEQYF
D gene: TRBD1; clone size: -; V gene: TRBV7-9; J gene: TRBJ1-2; CDR3 DNA: TGTGCCAGCACCGGGACAGCTATTAACTATGGCTACACCTTC; CDR3 protein: CASTGTAINYGYTF
D gene: -; clone size: -; V gene: TRBV10-3; J gene: TRBJ2-2; CDR3 DNA: TGTGCCATCAGTGGAAGCACCGGGGAGCTGTTTTTT; CDR3 protein: CAISGSTGELFF
D gene: TRBD1; clone size: few; V gene: TRBV29-1; J gene: TRBJ1-2; CDR3 DNA: TGCAGCGCGAGGACAGGACAAAACTATGGCTACACCTTC; CDR3 protein: CSARTGQNYGYTF
D gene: -; clone size: many; V gene: TRBV5-1; J gene: TRBJ1-2; CDR3 DNA: TGCGCCAGCAAATCAAAGACCGGGACCGACGCCTCGGGGAACACCTTC; CDR3 protein: CASKSKTGTDASGNTF
D gene: -; clone size: -; V gene: TRBV7-2; J gene: TRBJ2-5; CDR3 DNA: TGTGCCAGCAGCTTAGATGGCAGAGGAGCGACCCAGTACTTC; CDR3 protein: CASSLDGRGATQYF
D gene: -; clone size: -; V gene: TRBV6-5; J gene: TRBJ1-4; CDR3 DNA: TGTGCCAGCTCCAGGGGTTCTAATGAAAAACTGTTTTTT; CDR3 protein: CASSRGSNEKLFF
D gene: -; clone size: few; V gene: TRBV12-5; J gene: TRBJ2-7; CDR3 DNA: TGTGCTAGTGCCACCAGTAATCTAGACTCCTACGAGCAGTACTTC; CDR3 protein: CASATSNLDSYEQYF